This TCR beta chain was retrieved from a study of cytomegalovirus exposure and HLA in healthy donors. Healthy donors of bone marrow made up the group. As concerns this clone: Its target is not known.

Looked up from germline, CDR1 is SGHRS and CDR2 is YFSETQ. V gave up 5 bases and J gave up 5 bases; unmatched junction bases: 15. The CDR3 is 16 amino acids. PCR primers comprised 60 Vbeta and 13 Jbeta primers. The table came from immunoSEQ multiplex PCR; TCRdb's copy has only in-frame clones and leaves some out. The sample records roughly 100,000 clones, roughly 15% being singletons. Study results and limitations: Indistinguishability led to the exclusion of some V segments, TRBV6-2 and TRBV6-3 included.

The chain combines TRBV5-1 with TRBJ1-2; 7 nucleotides line up with TRBD1. This clonotype was obtained from a female donor in good health and CMV-seronegative. Material for sequencing was PBMCs. CDR3 in amino acids: CASRLITGADFYGYTF. CDR3 nucleotides: TGCGCCAGCAGGCTAATAACAGGGGCCGATTTTTATGGCTACACCTTC.